This T cell receptor beta chain was captured in a study of T-cell reconstitution after alpha-beta-depleted transplantation in children. The V gene end was trimmed by 5 bases and the J gene end by 4 bases; junction bases not matched to a gene: 10. This CDR3 is 17 amino acids long. From germline, CDR1 is SGHTA and CDR2 FQGNSA. Study-wide results and limits: It was reported that alpha-beta T cells came from several hundred expanded graft clones (about two months after transplant). T-cell counts and diversity at one year following transplant were attributed mainly to newly produced T cells. Recipient T cells and thymic progenitors that survived gave rise to the high TCRbeta diversity observed at day 60 in some patients.

A remark on this clonotype: The antigen is not known.

Unique molecular identifiers were used to barcode this TCRbeta library. MiXCR, applied by TCRdb to the PCR reads, yields one record per CDR3 protein. The sample lists 440,000 or so distinct CDR3 sequences, about 40% occurring once. This specimen was PBMCs, taken before TCRalphabeta/CD19-depleted stem cell transplant. This chain connects TRBV7-2 to TRBJ2-6; 8 bases map to TRBD2. This sequence originates from a girl aged 2-9 years with aplastic anemia, due to receive a stem cell transplant. The CDR3 sequence: CASSPPGLGGGANVLTF. The CDR3 coding sequence is TGTGCCAGCAGCCCTCCGGGACTAGGTGGCGGGGCCAACGTCCTGACTTTC.